Below are 3 T cell receptor beta chains sequenced from a single sample in a study of response to subunit inactivated influenza vaccine listed by TCRdb under 2018. Library preparation was by RT-PCR. The data were produced on an Illumina HiSeq 2500. The raw public data were reprocessed by TCRdb itself: fastp quality trimming at Q25, MiXCR clonotype calling, in-frame beta chains only. Each entry merges the rows of one CDR3 protein and shows their most common DNA and genes. For this sample there are over 750,000 distinct CDR3 sequences; 21% appear just once. Roughly 10% of the sample is in the top ten clones. This sample comprised PBMCs from blood, obtained about 5 days after vaccination. All receptors come from a man aged 45-65 years who received an inactivated influenza vaccine. Donor details come from another sample of the same person, matched by shared clones.

This clonotype was seen more than once but under ten times. The rearrangement joins TRBV24-1 to TRBJ2-1, with 8 bases identical to TRBD1. The germline V gene has CDR1 KGHDR and CDR2 SFDVKD. V dropped 4 bases and J dropped 9; count of bases not matched to a gene: 7. The CDR3 has 14 amino acids. CDR3 nucleotide sequence: TGTGCCACCAGTGACATGGACAGGGACACTGAGCAGTTCTTC. This encodes CATSDMDRDTEQFF.

This clonotype has a handful of counts. The chain uses TRBV15 and TRBJ2-5; 11 bases map to TRBD2. J was trimmed by 2 bases and V by 1 base; bases with no gene match: 3. CDR1 is LNHNV and CDR2 is YYDKDF in the germline V gene (reference sequence). The CDR3 runs 16 residues. The CDR3 spells CATSRGTSGLQETQYF. The CDR3 nucleotides are TGTGCCACCAGCAGAGGGACTAGCGGGTTACAAGAGACCCAGTACTTC.

This chain uses TRBV12-3 or TRBV12-4 with TRBJ1-2; 7 bases are a match to TRBD1. The CDR3 covers 14 residues. V was pared by 2 bases and J by 4 bases, with 4 bases of the junction left unmatched. The CDR3: CASSLMRGLYGYTF. In nucleotides, the CDR3 is TGTGCCAGCAGTTTAATGAGGGGGCTCTATGGCTACACCTTC.